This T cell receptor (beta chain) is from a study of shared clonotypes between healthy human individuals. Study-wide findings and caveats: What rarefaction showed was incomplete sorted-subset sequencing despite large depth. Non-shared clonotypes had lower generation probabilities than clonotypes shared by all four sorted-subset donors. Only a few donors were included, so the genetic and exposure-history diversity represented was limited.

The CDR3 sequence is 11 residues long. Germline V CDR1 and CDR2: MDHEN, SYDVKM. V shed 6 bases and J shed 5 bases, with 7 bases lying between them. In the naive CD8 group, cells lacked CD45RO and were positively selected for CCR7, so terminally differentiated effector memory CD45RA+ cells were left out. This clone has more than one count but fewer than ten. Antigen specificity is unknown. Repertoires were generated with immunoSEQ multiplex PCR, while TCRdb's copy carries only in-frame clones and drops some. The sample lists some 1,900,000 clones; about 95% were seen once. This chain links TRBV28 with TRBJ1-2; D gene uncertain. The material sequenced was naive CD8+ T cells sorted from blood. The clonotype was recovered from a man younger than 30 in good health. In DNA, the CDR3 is TGTGCCAGCAGGACTGATTATGGCTACACCTTC. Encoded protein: CASRTDYGYTF.